This TCR beta chain was recovered during a study of identical twins. TCRdb re-derived calls from the 5' RACE reads in MiXCR, one entry per CDR3 protein. The sample lists under 1 million distinct CDR3 sequences, around an eighth occurring once. The length of the CDR3 is 15 residues. Trimming took off 4 bases at V and 1 base at J, with 14 bases between the two ends. Germline values: CDR1 SGHRS, CDR2 YFSETQ. These records were also assigned to another study, of yellow fever vaccine responses in identical twins.

Specimen: PBMCs. The chain has TRBV5-1 and TRBJ1-1; D is possibly TRBD1 (6 bases). The sequence derives from a woman aged 18-30 years in good health. The CDR3 spells CASSPGHGANTEAFF. CDR3 bases: TGCGCCAGCAGCCCGGGACACGGCGCGAACACTGAAGCTTTCTTT.